The source of this T cell receptor beta chain is a study of blood T cell repertoires in COVID-19. Turning to the study itself: COVID-19 samples collected from the United States, Italy and Spain covered acute and convalescent phases. PBMCs, B-cell-depleted T cells, or T cells were the source of the cDNA or gDNA that made up the material.

Germline CDR1 reads SGDLS; CDR2 reads YYNGEE. Trimming took 1 base from V and 1 from J, leaving 15 bases between them. There are 16 residues in the CDR3. The authors' processing: Reference gene primer amplification gave nucleated cell count estimates. Using immunoSEQ multiplex PCR, the repertoire was profiled, and TCRdb retains in-frame clones only, with some absent. V and J calls plus clone size are reproduced from that table; the DNA served to infer D and trimming. This table has 120,000 or so clones, about 86% appearing once. The chain recombines TRBV9 with TRBJ2-7, with unresolved D. This clonotype was sampled from a man older than 75 with active or convalescent COVID-19. The sequenced material came from peripheral blood. This CDR3 reads CASSVTWRESSYEQYF. The CDR3 bases are TGTGCCAGCAGCGTAACTTGGAGAGAAAGTTCCTACGAGCAGTACTTC.